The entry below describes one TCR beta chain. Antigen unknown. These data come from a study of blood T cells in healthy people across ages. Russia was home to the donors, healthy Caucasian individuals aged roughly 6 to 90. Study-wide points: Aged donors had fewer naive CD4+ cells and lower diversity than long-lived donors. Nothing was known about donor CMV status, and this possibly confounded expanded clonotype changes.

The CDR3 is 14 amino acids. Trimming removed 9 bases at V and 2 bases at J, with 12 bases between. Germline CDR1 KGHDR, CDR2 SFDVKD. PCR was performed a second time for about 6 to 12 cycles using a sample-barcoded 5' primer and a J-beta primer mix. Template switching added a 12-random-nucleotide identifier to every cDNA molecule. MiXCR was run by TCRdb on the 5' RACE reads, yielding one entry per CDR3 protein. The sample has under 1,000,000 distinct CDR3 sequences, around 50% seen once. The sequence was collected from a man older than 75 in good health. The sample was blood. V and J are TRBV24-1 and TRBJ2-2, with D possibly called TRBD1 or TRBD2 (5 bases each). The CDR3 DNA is TGTGCCACCGGATCAGGGACCAACACCGGGGAGCTGTTTTTT. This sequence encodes CATGSGTNTGELFF.